The T cell receptor (beta chain) described here comes from a study of T cells in Graves' hyperthyroidism and ophthalmopathy. Notes on the study in general: The model anticipated ophthalmopathy a median approximately 6.5 months pre-onset.

Researchers amplified the TCR beta CDR3 regions from RNA transcripts. Researchers ran a first-round RT-PCR on the TCR CDR3 using the HTBI primer set. TCRdb re-called the multiplex PCR reads with MiXCR, one entry per CDR3 protein. Of roughly 500,000 distinct CDR3 sequences in the sample, approximately 23% were seen once. This CDR3 region has 13 residues. Germline V gene sequence: CDR1 SNHLY, CDR2 FYNNEI. With 6 bases removed from V and 3 bases from J, the gap between germline ends came to 11 bases. Ten or more counts support this clonotype. Its antigen is unidentified. Thyroid ultrasound, orbital computed tomography, clinical symptoms, and serum thyroxine and TRAb underpinned diagnoses.

The chain has TRBV2 and TRBJ1-2, with D possibly matching TRBD1 (6 bases). The sample consisted of blood. The receptor comes from a woman aged 65 to 85 with Graves' ophthalmopathy. The CDR3 DNA sequence: TGTGCCAGCAGCCAGGGGCTGGACTATGGCTACACCTTC. This translates into CASSQGLDYGYTF.